A selection of T cell receptor beta chains follows, all from one sample in a study of technical replicates of blood from a few donors. TCRdb's table, derived via immunoSEQ multiplex PCR, lists solely in-frame clones and lacks some. The sample lists some 60,000 clones; approximately 95% were seen once. Sequencing input: PBMCs. All receptors come from a human donor in good health. Some clones in this sample may be carry-over from other donors' samples. CDR3s include the opening cysteine and the closing phenylalanine or tryptophan. A D gene is named only where the DNA matches it firmly. The size of a clone is reported for some rows only, either as once, few or many, or as a class for expanded clones.

J gene	clone size	V gene	D gene	CDR3 protein	CDR3 DNA
TRBJ2-3	.	TRBV12-5	.	CASGLGTGLSTDTQYF	TGTGCTAGTGGTTTGGGCACAGGTCTAAGCACAGATACGCAGTATTTT
TRBJ1-4	.	TRBV7-8	TRBD1	CASSYNRGLGEKLFF	TGTGCCAGCAGCTACAACAGGGGGCTTGGTGAAAAACTGTTTTTT
TRBJ2-7	.	TRBV5-1	TRBD1	CASSAGQGSAYEQYF	TGCGCCAGCAGTGCGGGACAGGGGTCAGCCTACGAGCAGTACTTC
TRBJ1-1	once	TRBV7-9	TRBD1	CASSLVSGGTTEAFF	TGTGCCAGCAGCTTAGTGTCAGGGGGGACAACTGAAGCTTTCTTT
TRBJ1-2	.	TRBV7-2	.	CASSPGMGANYGYTF	TGTGCCAGCAGCCCGGGGATGGGGGCGAACTATGGCTACACCTTC
TRBJ2-3	.	TRBV7-2	TRBD2	CASSSPGLARTDTQYF	TGTGCCAGCAGCTCCCCGGGACTAGCGCGGACAGATACGCAGTATTTT
TRBJ2-3	.	TRBV7-8	TRBD2	CASSGTSGIDTQYF	TGTGCCAGCAGCGGGACTAGCGGTATAGATACGCAGTATTTT
TRBJ2-2	.	TRBV7-7	.	CASSFGGLNTGELFF	TGTGCCAGCAGCTTCGGGGGGCTGAACACCGGGGAGCTGTTTTTT
TRBJ1-5	.	TRBV2	.	CASSEGGLSSGQPQHF	TGTGCCAGCAGTGAAGGGGGGCTTTCGTCGGGTCAGCCCCAGCATTTT
TRBJ1-2	.	TRBV5-4	TRBD1	CATGTANYGYTF	TGTGCCACGGGGACAGCTAATTATGGCTACACCTTC
TRBJ1-2	once	TRBV14	.	CASSRRQLPYGYTF	TGTGCCAGCAGCCGCCGACAGCTCCCCTATGGCTACACCTTC
TRBJ1-3	.	TRBV6-5	.	CASRRGDTIYF	TGTGCCAGCAGGCGGGGAGACACCATATATTTT
TRBJ2-3	.	TRBV9	.	CASSVVLDSDTQYF	TGTGCCAGCAGCGTAGTACTAGATTCAGATACGCAGTATTTT
TRBJ1-3	.	TRBV5-1	TRBD1	CASSQTGALSSGNTIYF	TGCGCCAGCAGCCAAACAGGGGCCCTAAGCTCTGGAAACACCATATATTTT
TRBJ1-6	.	TRBV11-2	.	CASSLTPRNSPLHF	TGTGCCAGCAGCTTAACCCCCCGGAATTCACCCCTCCACTTT
TRBJ2-7	.	TRBV6-1	.	CASCQLAASYEQYF	TGTGCTAGTTGCCAGCTCGCGGCCTCCTACGAGCAGTACTTC
TRBJ2-2	.	TRBV5-1	.	CASSLAGGRELFF	TGCGCCAGCAGCTTGGCGGGGGGCCGGGAGCTGTTTTTT
TRBJ2-2	.	TRBV5-4	.	CASSLVRGVNTGELFF	TGTGCCAGCAGCTTGGTTAGAGGCGTGAACACCGGGGAGCTGTTTTTT
TRBJ2-7	.	TRBV5-6	.	CASTYRGLYSYEQYF	TGTGCCAGCACCTACAGGGGACTCTACTCCTACGAGCAGTACTTC
TRBJ2-7	.	TRBV6-5	.	CASAPIGGSPYEQYF	TGTGCCAGCGCCCCGATTGGCGGCTCCCCCTACGAGCAGTACTTC
TRBJ2-2	.	TRBV30	.	CASSSGLLNTGELFF	TGTGCCTCCTCCTCGGGACTCCTGAACACCGGGGAGCTGTTTTTT
TRBJ2-3	.	TRBV9	TRBD2	CASSVGLAGDANTQYF	TGTGCCAGCAGCGTAGGACTAGCGGGAGACGCGAATACGCAGTATTTT
TRBJ1-2	.	TRBV13	.	CASSLVGDNYGYTF	TGTGCCAGCAGCTTAGTGGGAGATAACTATGGCTACACCTTC